The present T cell receptor (beta chain) was sequenced within a study of CD8 T cells in Susac syndrome. Findings of the study overall: Individuals included in the TCR sequencing and HLA analysis were acknowledged by the study to be relatively few in number.

Trimming shortened V by 2 bases and J by 8 bases, and 12 bases separated the two germline ends. The CDR3 runs 13 residues. The V gene's germline CDR1 is LNHDA and CDR2 SQIVND (reference sequence). Worth noting for this clonotype: Its target is not known.

From blood CD8+ and CD4+ T cells, TCR beta sequences were generated. RNA was extracted with the RNeasy kit, and a quantity of roughly 0.5 to 1 ug was reverse transcribed using random hexamers. The TCR beta CDR3 was amplified by immunoSEQ multiplex PCR across 54 Vbeta, 13 Jbeta. TCRdb redid the calling of the immunoSEQ multiplex PCR reads with MiXCR, one entry per CDR3 protein. Counted here are over 350,000 distinct CDR3 sequences, 75% to 90% occurring once; the ten biggest clones make up approximately 0.11%. The clonotype comes from a human donor with multiple sclerosis. The material sequenced was CD8+ T cells from PBMCs. The J gene is TRBJ1-1, the V gene TRBV19; possibly TRBD1 for D (5 bases). CDR3 nucleotides: TGTGCCAGTAGTATATCAGGGTCCGGGGAAGCTTTCTTT. It yields the protein CASSISGSGEAFF. Complete variable domain (other parts from reference TRBV19 and TRBJ1-1): DGGITQSPKYLFRKEGQNVTLSCEQNLNHDAMYWYRQDPGQGLRLIYYSQIVNDFQKGDIAEGYSVSREKKESFPLTVTSAQKNPTAFYLCASSISGSGEAFFGQGTRLTVV.